This paragraph covers one T cell receptor beta chain sequence. The sample is drawn from a study of blood T cell repertoires in COVID-19. Study-level information: From the United States, Italy and Spain came samples of acute and convalescent COVID-19.

Sequenced by immunoSEQ multiplex PCR; TCRdb stores in-frame clones only, minus some. This table holds roughly 330,000 clones, around nine tenths found once. The V end lost 4 bases, the J end lost 0 bases, and 18 bases lay between the germline ends. The CDR3 loop spans 18 amino acids. Germline CDR1 LGHDT, CDR2 YNNKEL (reference sequence). The gene calls are TRBV3-1 (or the pseudogene TRBV3-2) and TRBJ2-2; perhaps TRBD2 as D (7 bases). Sequenced input: peripheral blood. This TCR derives from a woman aged 45-60 years with active or convalescent COVID-19. The CDR3 sequence: CASSPRGGVRANTGELFF. CDR3 in DNA: TGTGCCAGCAGCCCTAGGGGGGGGGTTCGGGCGAACACCGGGGAGCTGTTTTTT.